The present TCR beta chain was sequenced within a study of blood T cell repertoires in COVID-19. In the study overall: From T cells, B-cell-depleted T cells, or PBMCs came the material, which was cDNA or gDNA.

The V and J ends lost 5 bases and 3 bases, in that order; junction bases with no gene match: 3. Germline V gene data show CDR1 as MNHEY and CDR2 as SVGEGT. CDR3 length: 14 amino acids. It was during active infection that Seattle patients were enrolled and then longitudinally followed. Per the study methods: Amplification with reference gene primers provided the estimates of nucleated cell counts. TCRdb's table, derived via immunoSEQ multiplex PCR, lists solely in-frame clones and lacks some. Clone size and V and J calls were adopted from that table, with D and trimming inferred from the DNA. Of about 89,000 clones listed, 78% are singletons.

Sequencing input: peripheral blood. This sequence joins TRBV6-2 or TRBV6-3 and TRBJ2-7, with 11 bases fitting TRBD1. The receptor's source is a man between 65 and 79 years old with COVID-19, enrolled during active disease. In DNA form, the CDR3 reads TGTGCCAGCAGTAGGACAGGGGGCCGCTACGAGCAGTACTTC. Its protein product is CASSRTGGRYEQYF.